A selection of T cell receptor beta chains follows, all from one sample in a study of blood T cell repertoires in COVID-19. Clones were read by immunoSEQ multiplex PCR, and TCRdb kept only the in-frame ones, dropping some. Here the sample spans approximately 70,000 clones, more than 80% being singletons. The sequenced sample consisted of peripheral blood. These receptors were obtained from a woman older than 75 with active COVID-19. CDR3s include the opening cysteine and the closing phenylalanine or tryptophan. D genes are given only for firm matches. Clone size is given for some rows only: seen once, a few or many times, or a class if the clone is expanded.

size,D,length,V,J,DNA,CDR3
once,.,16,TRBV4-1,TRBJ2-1,TGCGCCAGCAGCCCCTTATCCAACACGCCCTACAATGAGCAGTTCTTC,CASSPLSNTPYNEQFF
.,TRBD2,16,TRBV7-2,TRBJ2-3,TGTGCCAGCAGCTTACATAGGGCGGGAGGCACAGATACGCAGTATTTT,CASSLHRAGGTDTQYF
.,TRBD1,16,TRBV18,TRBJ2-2,TGTGCCAGCTCACCGGCCGGGACAGGGTACACCGGGGAGCTGTTTTTT,CASSPAGTGYTGELFF
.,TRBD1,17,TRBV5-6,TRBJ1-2,TGTGCCAGCAGCTTGATACGACAGGGGACCTCTAACTATGGCTACACCTTC,CASSLIRQGTSNYGYTF
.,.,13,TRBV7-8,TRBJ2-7,TGTGCCAGCAGCTTAGACTTTCCCCACGAGCAGTACTTC,CASSLDFPHEQYF
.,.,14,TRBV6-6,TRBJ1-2,TGTGCCAGCAGCCAGCAGGACAACGACTATGGCTACACCTTC,CASSQQDNDYGYTF
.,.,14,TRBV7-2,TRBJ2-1,TGTGCCAGCAGCTTAGATCGCTCCTACAATGAGCAGTTCTTC,CASSLDRSYNEQFF
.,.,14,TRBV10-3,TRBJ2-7,TGTGCCATCAGTGAGTTTGGCTCCCGATCCGAGCAGTACTTC,CAISEFGSRSEQYF
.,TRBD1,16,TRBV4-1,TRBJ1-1,TGCGCCAGCAGCCAAGGGACAGGGGCGCTGAACACTGAAGCTTTCTTT,CASSQGTGALNTEAFF
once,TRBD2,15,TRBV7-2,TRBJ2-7,TGTGCCAGCAGCCCGACTAGCGGGAGGGCGTACGAGCAGTACTTC,CASSPTSGRAYEQYF
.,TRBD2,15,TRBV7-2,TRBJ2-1,TGTGCCAGCAGCTTGGGACTAGCGGGAGTCATTGAGCAGTTCTTC,CASSLGLAGVIEQFF
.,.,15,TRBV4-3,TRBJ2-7,TGCGCCAGCAGCCAAGCACAAGCGGGTACCTACGAGCAGTACTTC,CASSQAQAGTYEQYF
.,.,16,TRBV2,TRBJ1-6,TGTGCCAGCAGTGAAGTTCGGCGGGTAAATAATTCACCCCTCCACTTT,CASSEVRRVNNSPLHF
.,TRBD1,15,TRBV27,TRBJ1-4,TGTGCCAGCAGTTTCCAGGGGGCGGTGAGTGAAAAACTGTTTTTT,CASSFQGAVSEKLFF
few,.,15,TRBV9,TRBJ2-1,TGTGCCAGCAGCTACGGAGGGGGCGCAGACAATGAGCAGTTCTTC,CASSYGGGADNEQFF
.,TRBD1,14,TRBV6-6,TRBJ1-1,TGTGCCAGCAGAACCGGGACAGCTAACACTGAAGCTTTCTTT,CASRTGTANTEAFF
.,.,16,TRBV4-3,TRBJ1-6,TGCGCCAGCAGCCAAGATTTTAGCTCCTATAATTCACCCCTCCACTTT,CASSQDFSSYNSPLHF
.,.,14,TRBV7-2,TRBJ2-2,TGTGCCAGCAGCTCTAATCTTGACACCGGGGAGCTGTTTTTT,CASSSNLDTGELFF
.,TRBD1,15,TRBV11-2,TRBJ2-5,TGTGCCAGCAGCTCCCGACAGGGATCCCCTCGGACCCAGTACTTC,CASSSRQGSPRTQYF
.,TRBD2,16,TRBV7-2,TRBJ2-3,TGTGCCAGCAGCTTAGTAGCGGGAGGGCCCCAAGATACGCAGTATTTT,CASSLVAGGPQDTQYF
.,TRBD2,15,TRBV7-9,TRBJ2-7,TGTGCCAGCAGCCCCGGGACTAGCGGAGCCTACGAGCAGTACTTC,CASSPGTSGAYEQYF
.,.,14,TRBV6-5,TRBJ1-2,TGTGCCAGCAGTAGTACTGGGCCCCCTCTCGGGGACACCTTC,CASSSTGPPLGDTF
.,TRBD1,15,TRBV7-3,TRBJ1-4,TGTGCCAGCAGCCTGAAGGACAGGGGGAGTGAAAAACTGTTTTTT,CASSLKDRGSEKLFF
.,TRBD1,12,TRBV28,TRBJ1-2,TGTGCCAGCACGACAGGGGGCGGTGGCTACACCTTC,CASTTGGGGYTF
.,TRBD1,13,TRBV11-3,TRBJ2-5,TGTGCCAGCAGCCTTTCGACAGGGGGGACCCAGTACTTC,CASSLSTGGTQYF
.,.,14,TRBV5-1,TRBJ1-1,TGCGCCAGCAGCTTGGGGCCCAAGAACACTGAAGCTTTCTTT,CASSLGPKNTEAFF
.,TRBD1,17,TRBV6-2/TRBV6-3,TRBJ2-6,TGTGCCAGCAGTTACGGGACAGGGCGGATGGGGGCCAACGTCCTGACTTTC,CASSYGTGRMGANVLTF
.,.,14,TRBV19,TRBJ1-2,TGTGCCAGTACCCCAGGACAGAGTAACTATGGCTACACCTTC,CASTPGQSNYGYTF
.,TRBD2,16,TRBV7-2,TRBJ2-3,TGTGCCAGCAGCTTCTCCGCTAGCGGGAGTAAAGATACGCAGTATTTT,CASSFSASGSKDTQYF
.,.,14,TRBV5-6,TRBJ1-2,TGTGCCAGCAGCTTGCAGGGATACGACTATGGCTACACCTTC,CASSLQGYDYGYTF
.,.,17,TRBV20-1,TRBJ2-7,TGCAGTGCTAGTGGGGGTTTCGGGCAGGGGACGACGGGGGAGCAGTACTTC,CSASGGFGQGTTGEQYF
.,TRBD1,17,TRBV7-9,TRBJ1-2,TGTGCCAGCAGCTTGGCGGGAAGAAGGGACAGGGATTATGGCTACACCTTC,CASSLAGRRDRDYGYTF
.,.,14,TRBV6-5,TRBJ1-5,TGTGCCAGCAGTCCAGGGGTCGGCAATCAGCCCCAGCATTTT,CASSPGVGNQPQHF
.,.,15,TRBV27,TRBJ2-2,TGTGCCAGCGGACAGATCGACGCGAACACCGGGGAGCTGTTTTTT,CASGQIDANTGELFF
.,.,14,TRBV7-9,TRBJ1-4,TGTGCCAGCAGCTTAGCAGGGGTTAATGAAAAACTGTTTTTT,CASSLAGVNEKLFF
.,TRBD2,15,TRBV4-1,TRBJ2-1,TGCGCCAGCAGTCGCGGGACTAGCCTCACTACTGAGCAGTTCTTC,CASSRGTSLTTEQFF
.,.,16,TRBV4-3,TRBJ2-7,TGCGCCAGCAGCCGGGCCAGGGGACATCTCTCCTACGAGCAGTACTTC,CASSRARGHLSYEQYF
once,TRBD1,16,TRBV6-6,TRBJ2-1,TGTGCCAGCAGTTACCAAGGGACAGCTCTAAGAGGTGAGCAGTTCTTC,CASSYQGTALRGEQFF
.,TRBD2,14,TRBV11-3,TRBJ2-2,TGTGCCAGCAGCCCATGGGGGGGCACCGGGGAGCTGTTTTTT,CASSPWGGTGELFF